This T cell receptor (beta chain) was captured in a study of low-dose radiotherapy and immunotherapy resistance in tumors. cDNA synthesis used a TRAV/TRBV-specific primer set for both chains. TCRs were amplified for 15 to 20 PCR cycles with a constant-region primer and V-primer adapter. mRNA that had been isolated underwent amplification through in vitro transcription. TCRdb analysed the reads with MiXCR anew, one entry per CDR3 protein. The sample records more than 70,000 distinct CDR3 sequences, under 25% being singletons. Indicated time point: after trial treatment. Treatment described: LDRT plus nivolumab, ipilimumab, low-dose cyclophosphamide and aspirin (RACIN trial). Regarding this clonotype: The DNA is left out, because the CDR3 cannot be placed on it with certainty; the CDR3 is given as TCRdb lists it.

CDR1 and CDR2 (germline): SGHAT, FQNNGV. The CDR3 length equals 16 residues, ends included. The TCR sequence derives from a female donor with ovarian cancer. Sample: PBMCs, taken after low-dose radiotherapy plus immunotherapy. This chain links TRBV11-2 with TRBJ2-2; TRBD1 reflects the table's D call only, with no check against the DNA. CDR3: CASSLGTGGTGELFFF.